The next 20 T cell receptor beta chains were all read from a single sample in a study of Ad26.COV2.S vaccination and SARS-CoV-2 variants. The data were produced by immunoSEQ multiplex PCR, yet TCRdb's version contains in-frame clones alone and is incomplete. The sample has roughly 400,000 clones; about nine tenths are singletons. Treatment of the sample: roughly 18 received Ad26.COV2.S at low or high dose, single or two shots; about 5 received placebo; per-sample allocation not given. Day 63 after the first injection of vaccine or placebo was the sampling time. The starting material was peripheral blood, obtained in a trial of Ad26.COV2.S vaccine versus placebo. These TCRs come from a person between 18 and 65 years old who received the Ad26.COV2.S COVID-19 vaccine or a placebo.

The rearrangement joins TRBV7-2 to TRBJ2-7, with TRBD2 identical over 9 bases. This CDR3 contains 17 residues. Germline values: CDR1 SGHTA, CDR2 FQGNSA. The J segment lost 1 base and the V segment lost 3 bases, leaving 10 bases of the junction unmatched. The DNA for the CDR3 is TGTGCCAGCAGCTTGGCCGCGGGGGGGACCGTATCCTACGAGCAGTACTTC. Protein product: CASSLAAGGTVSYEQYF.

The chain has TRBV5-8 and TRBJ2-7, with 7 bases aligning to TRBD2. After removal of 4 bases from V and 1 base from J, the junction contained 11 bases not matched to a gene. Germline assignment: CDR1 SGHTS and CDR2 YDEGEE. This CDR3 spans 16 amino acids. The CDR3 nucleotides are TGTGCCAGCAGCACTCAGCGGGGCCCCACTTCCTACGAGCAGTACTTC. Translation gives CASSTQRGPTSYEQYF. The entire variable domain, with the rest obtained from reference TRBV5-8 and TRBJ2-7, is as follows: EAGVTQSPTHLIKTRGQQATLRCSPISGHTSVYWYQQALGLGLQFLLWYDEGEERNRGNFPPRFSGRQFPNYSSELNVNALELEDSALYLCASSTQRGPTSYEQYFGPGTRLTVT.

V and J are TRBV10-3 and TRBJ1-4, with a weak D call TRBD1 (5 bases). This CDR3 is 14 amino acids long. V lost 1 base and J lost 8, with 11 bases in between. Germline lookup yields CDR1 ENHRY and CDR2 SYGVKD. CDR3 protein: CAISEFGGAEKLFF. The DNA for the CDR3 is TGTGCCATCAGTGAGTTCGGGGGAGCGGAAAAACTGTTTTTT.

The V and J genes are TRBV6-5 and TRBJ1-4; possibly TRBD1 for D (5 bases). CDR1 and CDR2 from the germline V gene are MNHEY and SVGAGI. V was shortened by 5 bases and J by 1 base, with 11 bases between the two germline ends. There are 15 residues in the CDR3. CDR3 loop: CASSRDGRTNEKLFF. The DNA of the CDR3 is TGTGCCAGCAGTAGGGACGGTCGAACTAATGAAAAACTGTTTTTT.

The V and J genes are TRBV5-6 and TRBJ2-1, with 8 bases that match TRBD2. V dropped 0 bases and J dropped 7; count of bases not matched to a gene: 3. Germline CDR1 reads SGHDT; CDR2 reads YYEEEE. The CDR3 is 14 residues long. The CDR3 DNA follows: TGTGCCAGCAGCTTGGGCCCGGGGGGGAATGAGCAGTTCTTC. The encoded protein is CASSLGPGGNEQFF.

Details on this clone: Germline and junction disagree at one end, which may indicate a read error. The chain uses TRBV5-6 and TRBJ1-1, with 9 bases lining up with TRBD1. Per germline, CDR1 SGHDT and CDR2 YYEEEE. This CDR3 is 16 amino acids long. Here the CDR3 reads CASSLAWDRENTEAFF. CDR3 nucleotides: TGTGCCAGCAGTTTGGCGTGGGACAGGGAGAACACTGAAGCTTTCTTT.

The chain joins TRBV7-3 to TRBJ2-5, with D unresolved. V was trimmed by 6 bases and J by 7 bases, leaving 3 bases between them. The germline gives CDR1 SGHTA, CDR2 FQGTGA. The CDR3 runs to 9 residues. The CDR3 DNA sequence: TGTGCCAGCAGGGGGACCCAGTACTTC. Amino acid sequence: CASRGTQYF.

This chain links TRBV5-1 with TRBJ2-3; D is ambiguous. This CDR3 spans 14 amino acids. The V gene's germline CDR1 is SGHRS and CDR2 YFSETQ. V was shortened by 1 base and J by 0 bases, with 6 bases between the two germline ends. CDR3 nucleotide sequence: TGCGCCAGCAGCTTGAGTCCTAGCACAGATACGCAGTATTTT. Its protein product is CASSLSPSTDTQYF.

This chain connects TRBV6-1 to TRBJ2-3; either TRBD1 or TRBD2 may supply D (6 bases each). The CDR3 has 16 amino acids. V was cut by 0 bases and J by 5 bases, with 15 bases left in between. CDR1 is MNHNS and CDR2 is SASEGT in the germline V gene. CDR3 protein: CASSEARGEGRDTQYF. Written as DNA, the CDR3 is TGTGCCAGCAGTGAAGCGAGGGGGGAAGGTAGAGATACGCAGTATTTT.

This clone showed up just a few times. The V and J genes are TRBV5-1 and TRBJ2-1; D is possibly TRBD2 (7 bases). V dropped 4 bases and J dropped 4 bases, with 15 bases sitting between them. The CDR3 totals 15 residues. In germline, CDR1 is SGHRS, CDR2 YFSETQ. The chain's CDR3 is CASSPTAGAYNEQFF. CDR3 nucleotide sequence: TGCGCCAGCAGCCCAACGGCGGGGGCTTACAATGAGCAGTTCTTC.

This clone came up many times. CDR3 loop: CASSSHSVLVHNEQFF. The CDR3 nucleotides are TGCGCCAGCAGCTCCCACTCGGTACTGGTCCACAATGAGCAGTTCTTC. J is TRBJ2-1 and V is TRBV5-1; D remains ambiguous. CDR1 is SGHRS and CDR2 is YFSETQ in the germline V gene. Trimming took 3 bases from V and 5 from J, leaving 18 bases between them. The CDR3 sequence is 16 residues long.

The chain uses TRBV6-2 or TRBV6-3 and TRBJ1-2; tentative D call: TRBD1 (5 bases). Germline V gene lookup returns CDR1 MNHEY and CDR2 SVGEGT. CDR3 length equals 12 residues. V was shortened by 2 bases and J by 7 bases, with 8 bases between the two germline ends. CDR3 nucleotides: TGTGCCAGCAGTTACGGGGCCGGTGGCTACACCTTC. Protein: CASSYGAGGYTF.

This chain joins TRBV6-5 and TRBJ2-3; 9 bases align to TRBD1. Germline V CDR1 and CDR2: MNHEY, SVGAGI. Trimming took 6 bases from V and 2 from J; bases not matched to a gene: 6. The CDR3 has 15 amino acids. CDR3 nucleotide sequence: TGTGCCAGCAGCCGGACAGGGGACCTCACAGATACGCAGTATTTT. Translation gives CASSRTGDLTDTQYF.

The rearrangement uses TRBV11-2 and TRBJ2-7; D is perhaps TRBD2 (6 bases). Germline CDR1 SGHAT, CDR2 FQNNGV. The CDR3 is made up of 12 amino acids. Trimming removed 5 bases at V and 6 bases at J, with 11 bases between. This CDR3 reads CASSPGLVEQYF. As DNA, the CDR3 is TGTGCCAGCAGCCCGGGACTTGTCGAGCAGTACTTC.

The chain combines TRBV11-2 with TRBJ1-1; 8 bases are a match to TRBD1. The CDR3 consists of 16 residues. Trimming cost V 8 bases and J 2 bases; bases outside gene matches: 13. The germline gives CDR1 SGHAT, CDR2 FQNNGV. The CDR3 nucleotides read TGTGCCAGCTGGGGATCAGGGGGCCGGGGAAACACTGAAGCTTTCTTT. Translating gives CASWGSGGRGNTEAFF.

The CDR3 loop reads CAWSVGGIGYGYTF. The CDR3 bases are TGTGCCTGGAGTGTAGGAGGGATCGGTTATGGCTACACCTTC. The chain is built from TRBV30 and TRBJ1-2; D remains unclear. The CDR3 runs 14 residues. CDR1 and CDR2 from the germline V gene are GTSNPN and SVGIG (reference sequence). Trimming took off 0 bases at V and 5 bases at J, with 13 bases between the two ends.

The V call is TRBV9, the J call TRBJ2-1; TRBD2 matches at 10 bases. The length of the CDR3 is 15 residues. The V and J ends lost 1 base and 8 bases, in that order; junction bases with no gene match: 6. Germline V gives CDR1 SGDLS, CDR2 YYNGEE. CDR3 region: CASSVSSGSFYEQFF. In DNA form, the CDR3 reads TGTGCCAGCAGCGTATCTAGCGGGAGTTTCTATGAGCAGTTCTTC.

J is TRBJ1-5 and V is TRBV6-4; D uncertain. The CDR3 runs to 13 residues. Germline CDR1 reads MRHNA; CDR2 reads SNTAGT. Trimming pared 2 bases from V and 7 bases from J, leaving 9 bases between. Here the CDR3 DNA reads TGTGCCAGCAGTGACGGGGTAGGCCAGCCCCAGCATTTT. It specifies CASSDGVGQPQHF.

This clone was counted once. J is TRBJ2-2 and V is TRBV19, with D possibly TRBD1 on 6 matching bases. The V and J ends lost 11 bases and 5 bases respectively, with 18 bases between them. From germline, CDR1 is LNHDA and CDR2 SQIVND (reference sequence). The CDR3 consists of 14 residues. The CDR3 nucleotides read TGTGCCTCACGGCACCAGGGGACGACCGGGGAGCTGTTTTTT. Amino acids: CASRHQGTTGELFF.

The CDR3 DNA follows: TGTGCCAGCAGCTTGGCCGGGACAGGGGGCGAAGAGACCCAGTACTTC. Translation gives CASSLAGTGGEETQYF. The V gene is TRBV5-6, the J gene TRBJ2-5; the match to TRBD1 covers 12 bases. Germline CDR1 and CDR2: SGHDT and YYEEEE. The CDR3 spans 16 residues. J gave up 3 bases and V 0 bases, and 3 bases lay outside the gene matches.